The rows below give T cell receptor beta chains drawn from one sample of a study of beta chain features in type 1 diabetes. TCRdb's table, derived via immunoSEQ multiplex PCR, lists solely in-frame clones and lacks some. Of about 150,000 clones listed, 40% to 60% were seen once; the top ten hold 0.35% to 0.5%. Source material: Tregs from blood. These receptors originate from a man between 18 and 35 years old in good health. CDR3s include the opening cysteine and the closing phenylalanine or tryptophan. D genes are given only for firm matches. Rows give clone size only sometimes, using once, few, many, or a class for an expanded clone.

CDR3nt	CDR3aa	d_gene	v_gene	j_gene	abundance
TGTGCCAGCAGCTCCGCGGGACTAGCGGGAGTCTCCTACAATGAGCAGTTCTTC	CASSSAGLAGVSYNEQFF	TRBD2	TRBV7-8	TRBJ2-1	NA
TGTGCCAGCAGCCGTACAGGGAGCAATCAGCCCCAGCATTTT	CASSRTGSNQPQHF	NA	TRBV7-9	TRBJ1-5	NA
TGTGCCAGCAGTTACATCATGAACACTGAAGCTTTCTTT	CASSYIMNTEAFF	NA	TRBV6-5	TRBJ1-1	NA
TGTGCCAGCAGCACACGACTAGCGGGGGGAGCAGATACGCAGTATTTT	CASSTRLAGGADTQYF	TRBD2	TRBV7-2	TRBJ2-3	few
TGTGCCAGCTCATGCGGGAGAGGCACCGGGGAGCTGTTTTTT	CASSCGRGTGELFF	TRBD2	TRBV18	TRBJ2-2	NA
TGTGCCAGTAGTATACCTAGCGGGAGGAGTACAGATACGCAGTATTTT	CASSIPSGRSTDTQYF	TRBD2	TRBV19	TRBJ2-3	NA
TGTGCCAGCAGTGAATGGTTAGGGACTAGCGGGAGGCGAACCGGGGAGCTGTTTTTT	CASSEWLGTSGRRTGELFF	TRBD2	TRBV6-1	TRBJ2-2	NA
TGTGCCAGCTCACCACGCAGGGGCTATCTATCTTCCTCCTACGAGCAGTACTTC	CASSPRRGYLSSSYEQYF	NA	TRBV18	TRBJ2-7	NA
TGCGCCAGCAGCCAAGATCTTGTGTGGAGCTCTGGGGCCAACGTCCTGACTTTC	CASSQDLVWSSGANVLTF	NA	TRBV4-3	TRBJ2-6	few
TGTGCCAGCAGCGGAGCAGACAGGGGGAACACTGAAGCTTTCTTT	CASSGADRGNTEAFF	TRBD1	TRBV9	TRBJ1-1	NA
TGTGCCACCAGCCGTGGGACAGGGAGGAATCAGCCCCAGCATTTT	CATSRGTGRNQPQHF	TRBD1	TRBV15	TRBJ1-5	NA
TGTGCCAGCTCACCACTGATTACAGGGGTAGGGTACTACGAGCAGTACTTC	CASSPLITGVGYYEQYF	TRBD1	TRBV18	TRBJ2-7	NA
TGTGCCAGCAGCGTAAGACAGACGTACCAAGAGACCCAGTACTTC	CASSVRQTYQETQYF	NA	TRBV9	TRBJ2-5	NA
TGCGCCAGCAGCCAAGATTGGATGGGGCTAGCGGGGGGGCCGTTTGAGCAGTTCTTC	CASSQDWMGLAGGPFEQFF	TRBD2	TRBV4-3	TRBJ2-1	NA
TGTGCCAGCAGCAACAGGGCCTTCGACACCGGGGAGCTGTTTTTT	CASSNRAFDTGELFF	NA	TRBV11-2	TRBJ2-2	NA
TGTGCCAGCAGCTTGAGCGGGAGGAGAGGAGAGACCCAGTACTTC	CASSLSGRRGETQYF	TRBD2	TRBV7-9	TRBJ2-5	NA